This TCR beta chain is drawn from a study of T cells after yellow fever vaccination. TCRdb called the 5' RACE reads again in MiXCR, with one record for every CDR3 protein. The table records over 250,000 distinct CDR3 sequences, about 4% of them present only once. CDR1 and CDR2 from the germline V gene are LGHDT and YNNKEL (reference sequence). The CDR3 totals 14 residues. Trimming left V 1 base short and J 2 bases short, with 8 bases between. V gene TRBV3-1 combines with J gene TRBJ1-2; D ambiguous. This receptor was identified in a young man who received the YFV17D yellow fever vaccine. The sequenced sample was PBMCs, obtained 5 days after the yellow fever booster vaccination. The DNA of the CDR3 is TGTGCCAGCAGCCAAGGGGAGGGCAACTATGGCTACACCTTC. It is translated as CASSQGEGNYGYTF.